The 15 T cell receptor beta chains reported below all come from one sample, sequenced in a study of OX40 agonist ivuxolimab in advanced cancers. Here immunoSEQ multiplex PCR was the method, and the copy in TCRdb shows in-frame clones only, minus some. The table lists roughly 25,000 clones, over 70% of them singletons. Specimen: CD4+ or CD8+ T cells sorted from blood, collected in a trial of the OX40 agonist ivuxolimab. The receptors shown here come from an adult with an advanced solid tumor such as melanoma, head and neck, liver or kidney cancer.

Here the CDR3 reads CASSVDRNTEAFF. Here the CDR3 DNA reads TGTGCCAGCAGCGTAGACAGAAACACTGAAGCTTTCTTT. The chain uses TRBV9 and TRBJ1-1; D gene uncertain. The CDR3 extends over 13 amino acids. V lost 0 bases to trimming and J lost 2 bases, with 5 bases between them. In germline, CDR1 is SGDLS, CDR2 YYNGEE.

The J gene is TRBJ2-1, the V gene TRBV4-1, with a possible D match to TRBD1 (5 bases). This CDR3 region has 16 residues. V was clipped by 1 base and J by 4 bases, with 14 bases between them. Looked up from germline, CDR1 is MGHRA and CDR2 is YSYEKL. The DNA for the CDR3 is TGCGCCAGCAGCCAAGGGACAAGCCCCCTTTACAATGAGCAGTTCTTC. This encodes CASSQGTSPLYNEQFF.

The chain couples TRBV10-3 to TRBJ1-2; no reliable D call. Trimming removed 0 bases from V and 1 base from J, with 6 bases in between. The CDR3 sequence is 14 residues long. The germline V gene encodes CDR1 ENHRY and CDR2 SYGVKD. The CDR3 DNA reads as TGTGCCATCAGTGAGTCAAGTGTTAACTATGGCTACACCTTC. This sequence encodes CAISESSVNYGYTF.

The gene calls are TRBV27 and TRBJ1-4; D unresolved. The CDR3 spans 14 residues. CDR1 is MNHEY and CDR2 is SMNVEV in the germline V gene (reference sequence). Between the trimmed V and J ends, which lost 5 bases and 6 bases, there was a span of 13 bases. CDR3 nucleotides: TGTGCCAGCAGTAAACAGACCCGGGATGAAAAACTGTTTTTT. It is translated as CASSKQTRDEKLFF.

This sequence joins TRBV7-9 and TRBJ1-2; 10 nucleotides agree with TRBD1. Germline assignment: CDR1 SEHNR and CDR2 FQNEAQ (reference sequence). CDR3 length: 15 residues. V shed 4 bases and J 8 bases; nucleotides not matched to a gene: 10. For the CDR3, the DNA is TGTGCCAGCAGCTCGTATGAGGGACAGGGGCACGGCTACACCTTC. Protein sequence: CASSSYEGQGHGYTF.

This sequence joins TRBV14 and TRBJ2-5, with unresolved D. This CDR3 has 12 amino acids. From germline, CDR1 is SGHDN and CDR2 FVKESK. Trimming pared 0 bases from V and 2 bases from J, leaving 1 base between. This chain's CDR3 is CASSQEQETQYF. The CDR3 DNA is TGTGCCAGCAGCCAAGAACAAGAGACCCAGTACTTC.

The genes are TRBV15 and TRBJ1-4; possible D gene TRBD1, 5 bases. Deletions cut 1 base from V and 8 bases from J, with 14 bases between. The CDR3 loop spans 15 amino acids. Germline assignment: CDR1 LNHNV and CDR2 YYDKDF (reference sequence). DNA for the CDR3: TGTGCCACCAGCAGAGCGGGGGTTCTCGGCGAAAAACTGTTTTTT. This encodes CATSRAGVLGEKLFF.

This clone was observed once. This chain joins TRBV18 and TRBJ1-4; D unresolved. The CDR3 has 17 amino acids. V lost 0 bases, J lost 3 bases, and 14 bases lay in between. Germline V lookup: CDR1 KGHSH, CDR2 LQKENI. CDR3 sequence: CASSPPAGSSANEKLFF. CDR3 coding DNA: TGTGCCAGCTCACCACCGGCAGGTAGTTCGGCTAATGAAAAACTGTTTTTT.

The V and J genes are TRBV2 and TRBJ2-3; D possibly uses TRBD1 or TRBD2 (5 bases each). The CDR3 totals 15 residues. Germline lookup yields CDR1 SNHLY and CDR2 FYNNEI. Between the trimmed V and J ends, which lost 6 bases and 8 bases, there was a span of 21 bases. The CDR3 is CASSPNPGPMGTQYF. The CDR3 DNA sequence: TGTGCCAGCAGCCCTAACCCGGGACCCATGGGTACGCAGTATTTT. The variable domain in full, completed from reference TRBV2 and TRBJ2-3, reads EPEVTQTPSHQVTQMGQEVILRCVPISNHLYFYWYRQILGQKVEFLVSFYNNEISEKSEIFDDQFSVERPDGSNFTLKIRSTKLEDSAMYFCASSPNPGPMGTQYFGPGTRLTVL.

The chain employs TRBV11-2 and TRBJ2-7; tentatively, D is TRBD2 (6 bases). This CDR3 has 14 amino acids. Trimming stripped 2 bases from V and 1 base from J, with 9 bases between. Germline V gene data show CDR1 as SGHAT and CDR2 as FQNNGV. Here the CDR3 DNA reads TGTGCCAGCAGCTTACTGCGGGGATCCTACGAGCAGTACTTC. The encoded protein is CASSLLRGSYEQYF. The full variable domain, completed using reference TRBV11-2 and TRBJ2-7, is EAGVAQSPRYKIIEKRQSVAFWCNPISGHATLYWYQQILGQGPKLLIQFQNNGVVDDSQLPKDRFSAERLKGVDSTLKIQPAKLEDSAVYLCASSLLRGSYEQYFGPGTRLTVT.

This rearrangement joins TRBV4-2 to TRBJ2-5; a weak D match, TRBD2 (6 bases). The CDR3 has 15 amino acids. The ends were cut back, 1 base at V and 1 base at J, with 10 bases in the middle. Germline CDR1 reads LGHNA; CDR2 reads YNFKEQ. DNA of the CDR3: TGTGCCAGCAGCCAAGGGGGCGGGATCCAAGAGACCCAGTACTTC. Encoded protein: CASSQGGGIQETQYF.

J is TRBJ1-2 and V is TRBV5-1; 9 bases are a match to TRBD1. The V segment lost 5 bases and the J segment 4 bases; nucleotides outside the gene matches: 9. The germline V gene encodes CDR1 SGHRS and CDR2 YFSETQ. The CDR3 runs to 15 residues. CDR3 region: CASREITGGRYGYTF. The CDR3 DNA reads TGCGCCAGCAGAGAAATCACAGGGGGCCGCTATGGCTACACCTTC.

The genes are TRBV7-2 and TRBJ1-2, with D tentatively TRBD1 (5 bases). Trimming removed 2 bases from V and 5 bases from J, with 6 bases in between. Germline CDR1 and CDR2: SGHTA and FQGNSA. CDR3 length equals 12 residues. CDR3 DNA sequence: TGTGCCAGCAGCTTAAGGGGATATGGCTACACCTTC. Its translation is CASSLRGYGYTF.

CDR3 coding DNA: TGTGCCAGCAGTGAGAATCAGGGGAGTCAGCCCCAGCATTTT. Its protein is CASSENQGSQPQHF. The chain has TRBV2 and TRBJ1-5, with D perhaps TRBD1 (6 bases). The CDR3 totals 14 residues. The V gene's germline CDR1 is SNHLY and CDR2 FYNNEI. The germline V and J ends were trimmed by 3 bases and 6 bases, with 12 bases remaining between them.

J is TRBJ1-1 and V is TRBV6-5; D uncertain. Germline CDR1 reads MNHEY; CDR2 reads SVGAGI. The CDR3 is 13 amino acids. V lost 5 bases, J lost 1 base, and 8 bases lay in between. The DNA of the CDR3 is TGTGCCAGCAGTCGCCACACGAACACTGAAGCTTTCTTT. Translation: CASSRHTNTEAFF.